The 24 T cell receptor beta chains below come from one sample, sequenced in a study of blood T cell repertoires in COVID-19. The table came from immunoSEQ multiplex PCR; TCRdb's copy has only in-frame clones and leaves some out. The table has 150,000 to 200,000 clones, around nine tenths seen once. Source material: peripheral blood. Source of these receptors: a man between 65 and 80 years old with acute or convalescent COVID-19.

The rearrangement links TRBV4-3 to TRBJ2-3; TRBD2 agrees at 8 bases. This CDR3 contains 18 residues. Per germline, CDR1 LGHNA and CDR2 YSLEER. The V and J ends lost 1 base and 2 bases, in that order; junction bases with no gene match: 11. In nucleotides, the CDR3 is TGCGCCAGCAGCCAAGTCGAGGGCGGAGCGGGGGCCACAGATACGCAGTATTTT. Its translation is CASSQVEGGAGATDTQYF.

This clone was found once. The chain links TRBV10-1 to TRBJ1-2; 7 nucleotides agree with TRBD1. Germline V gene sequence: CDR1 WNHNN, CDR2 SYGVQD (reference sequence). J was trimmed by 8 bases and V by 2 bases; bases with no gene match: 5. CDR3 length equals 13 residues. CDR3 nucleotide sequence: TGCGCCAGCAGTGAGAACAGGGGCAGAGGCTACACCTTC. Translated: CASSENRGRGYTF.

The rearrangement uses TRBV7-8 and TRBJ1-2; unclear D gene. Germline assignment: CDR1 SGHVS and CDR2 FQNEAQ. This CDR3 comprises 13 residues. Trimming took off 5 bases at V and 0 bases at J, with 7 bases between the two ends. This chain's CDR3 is CASSVYTNYGYTF. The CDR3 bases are TGTGCCAGCAGCGTCTATACTAACTATGGCTACACCTTC. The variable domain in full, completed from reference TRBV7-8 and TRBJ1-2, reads GAGVSQSPRYKVAKRGQDVALRCDPISGHVSLFWYQQALGQGPEFLTYFQNEAQLDKSGLPSDRFFAERPEGSVSTLKIQRTQQEDSAVYLCASSVYTNYGYTFGSGTRLTVV.

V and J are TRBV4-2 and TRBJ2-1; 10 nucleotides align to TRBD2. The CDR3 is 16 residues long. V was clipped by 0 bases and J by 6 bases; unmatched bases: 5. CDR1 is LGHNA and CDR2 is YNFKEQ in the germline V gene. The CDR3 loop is CASSQEKAGGVNEQFF. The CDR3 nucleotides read TGTGCCAGCAGCCAAGAAAAAGCGGGAGGGGTCAATGAGCAGTTCTTC.

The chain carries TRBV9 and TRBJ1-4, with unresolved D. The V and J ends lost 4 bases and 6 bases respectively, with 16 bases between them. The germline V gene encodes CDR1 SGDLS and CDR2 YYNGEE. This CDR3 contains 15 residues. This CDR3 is CASSLGLVRDEKLFF. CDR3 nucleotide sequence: TGTGCCAGCAGCCTCGGTCTGGTTCGAGATGAAAAACTGTTTTTT.

In nucleotides, the CDR3 is TGTGCCAGCAGCCAACAGGGCACAGATACGCAGTATTTT. Translating gives CASSQQGTDTQYF. This sequence joins TRBV3-1 (or the pseudogene TRBV3-2) and TRBJ2-3, with D uncertain. Germline V CDR1 and CDR2: LGHDT, YNNKEL (reference sequence). Trimming took 2 bases from V and 1 from J, leaving 4 bases between them. CDR3 size: 13 residues.

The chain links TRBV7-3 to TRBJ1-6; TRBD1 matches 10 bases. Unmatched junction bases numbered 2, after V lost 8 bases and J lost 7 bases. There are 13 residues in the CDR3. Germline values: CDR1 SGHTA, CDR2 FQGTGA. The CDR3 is CASGQGGNSPLHF. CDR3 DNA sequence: TGTGCCAGCGGACAGGGGGGAAATTCACCCCTCCACTTT. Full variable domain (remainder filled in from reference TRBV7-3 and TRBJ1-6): GAGVSQTPSNKVTEKGKYVELRCDPISGHTALYWYRQSLGQGPEFLIYFQGTGAADDSGLPNDRFFAVRPEGSVSTLKIQRTERGDSAVYLCASGQGGNSPLHFGNGTRLTVT.

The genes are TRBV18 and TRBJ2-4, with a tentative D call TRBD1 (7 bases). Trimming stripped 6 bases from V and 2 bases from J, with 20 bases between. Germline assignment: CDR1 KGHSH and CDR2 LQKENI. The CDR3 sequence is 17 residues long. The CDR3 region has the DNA TGTGCCAGCTCCCAGGGGGGCGCGACCTTCCCCAAAAACATTCAGTACTTC. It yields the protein CASSQGGATFPKNIQYF.

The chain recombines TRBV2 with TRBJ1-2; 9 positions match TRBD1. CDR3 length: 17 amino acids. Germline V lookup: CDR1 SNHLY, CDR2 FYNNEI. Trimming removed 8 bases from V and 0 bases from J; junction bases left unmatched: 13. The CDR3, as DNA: TGTGCCAGCTGTTACCTAGGGGGACAGGGATCTAACTATGGCTACACCTTC. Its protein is CASCYLGGQGSNYGYTF.

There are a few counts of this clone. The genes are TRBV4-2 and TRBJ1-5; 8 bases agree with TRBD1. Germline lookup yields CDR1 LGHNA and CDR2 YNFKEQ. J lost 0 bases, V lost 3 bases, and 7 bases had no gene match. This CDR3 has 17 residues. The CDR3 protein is CASSQRLTGVSNQPQHF. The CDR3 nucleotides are TGTGCCAGCAGCCAGAGATTGACAGGGGTTAGCAATCAGCCCCAGCATTTT.

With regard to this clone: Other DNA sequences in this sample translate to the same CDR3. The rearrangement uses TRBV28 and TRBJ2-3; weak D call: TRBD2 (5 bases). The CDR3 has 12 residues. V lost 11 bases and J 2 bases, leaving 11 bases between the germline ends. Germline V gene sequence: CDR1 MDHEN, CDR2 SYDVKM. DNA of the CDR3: TGTGCCTCCGAGGGATCCACAGATACGCAGTATTTT. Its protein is CASEGSTDTQYF.

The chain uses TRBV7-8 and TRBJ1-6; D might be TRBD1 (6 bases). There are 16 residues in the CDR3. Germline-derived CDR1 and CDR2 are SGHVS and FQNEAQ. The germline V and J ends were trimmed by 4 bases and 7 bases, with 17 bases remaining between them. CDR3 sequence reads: CASSSRTAQVNSPLHF. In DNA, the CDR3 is TGTGCCAGCAGCTCCAGGACAGCCCAAGTGAATTCACCCCTCCACTTT.

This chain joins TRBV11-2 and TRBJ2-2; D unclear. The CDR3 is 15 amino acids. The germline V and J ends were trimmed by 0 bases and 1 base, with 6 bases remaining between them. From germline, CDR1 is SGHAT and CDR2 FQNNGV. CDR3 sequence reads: CASSLEARNTGELFF. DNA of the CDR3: TGTGCCAGCAGCTTAGAGGCCAGGAACACCGGGGAGCTGTTTTTT.

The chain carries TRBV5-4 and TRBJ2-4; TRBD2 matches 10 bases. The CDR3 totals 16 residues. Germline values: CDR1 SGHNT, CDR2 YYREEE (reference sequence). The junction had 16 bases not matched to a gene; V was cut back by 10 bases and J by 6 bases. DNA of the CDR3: TGTGCCTGGGCTAGCGGGAGTGTGGCAGGCGGAAACATTCAGTACTTC. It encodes CAWASGSVAGGNIQYF.

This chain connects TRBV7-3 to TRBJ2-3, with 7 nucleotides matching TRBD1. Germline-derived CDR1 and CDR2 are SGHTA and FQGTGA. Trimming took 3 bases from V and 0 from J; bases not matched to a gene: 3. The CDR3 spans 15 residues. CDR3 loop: CASSLDRSSTDTQYF. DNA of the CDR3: TGTGCCAGCAGCTTGGACAGGTCTAGCACAGATACGCAGTATTTT.

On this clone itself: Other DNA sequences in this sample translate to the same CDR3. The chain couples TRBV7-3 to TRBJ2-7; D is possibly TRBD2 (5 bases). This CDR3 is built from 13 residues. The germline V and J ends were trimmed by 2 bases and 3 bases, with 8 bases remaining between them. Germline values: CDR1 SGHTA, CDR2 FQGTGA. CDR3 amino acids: CASSLGRSYEQYF. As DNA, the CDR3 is TGTGCCAGCAGCTTAGGGAGAAGCTACGAGCAGTACTTC.

The CDR3, as DNA: TGTGCCAGCTCCCTTCCCGGGACTAGCGCCTACAATGAGCAGTTCTTC. It yields the protein CASSLPGTSAYNEQFF. The chain is built from TRBV18 and TRBJ2-1; 10 nucleotides agree with TRBD2. V gave up 6 bases and J gave up 2 bases; unmatched junction bases: 7. This CDR3 comprises 16 residues. Germline CDR1 reads KGHSH; CDR2 reads LQKENI.

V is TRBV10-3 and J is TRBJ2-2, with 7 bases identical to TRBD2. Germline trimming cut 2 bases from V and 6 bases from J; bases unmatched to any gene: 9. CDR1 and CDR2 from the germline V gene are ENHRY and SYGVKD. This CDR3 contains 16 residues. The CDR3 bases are TGTGCCATCAGTGAGCCAATCGGACTAGGCTCCGGGGAGCTGTTTTTT. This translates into CAISEPIGLGSGELFF.

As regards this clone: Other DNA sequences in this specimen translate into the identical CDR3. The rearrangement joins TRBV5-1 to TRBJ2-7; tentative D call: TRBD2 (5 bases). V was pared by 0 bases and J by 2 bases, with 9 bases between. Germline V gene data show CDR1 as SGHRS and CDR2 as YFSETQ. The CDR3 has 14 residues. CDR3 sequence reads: CASSLGGRAYEQYF. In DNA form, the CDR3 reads TGCGCCAGCAGCTTGGGTGGGAGAGCCTACGAGCAGTACTTC.

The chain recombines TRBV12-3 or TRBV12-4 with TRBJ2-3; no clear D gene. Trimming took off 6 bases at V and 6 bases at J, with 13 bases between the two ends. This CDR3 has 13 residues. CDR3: CASSPRLGDTQYF. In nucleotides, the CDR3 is TGTGCCAGCAGCCCTCGTCTCGGGGATACGCAGTATTTT.

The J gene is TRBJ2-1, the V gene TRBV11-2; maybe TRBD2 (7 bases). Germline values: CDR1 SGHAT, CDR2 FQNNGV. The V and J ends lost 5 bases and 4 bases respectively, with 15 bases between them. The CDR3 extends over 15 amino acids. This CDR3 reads CASSPPGGIYNEQFF. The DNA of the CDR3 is TGTGCCAGCAGCCCCCCGGGGGGCATATACAATGAGCAGTTCTTC.

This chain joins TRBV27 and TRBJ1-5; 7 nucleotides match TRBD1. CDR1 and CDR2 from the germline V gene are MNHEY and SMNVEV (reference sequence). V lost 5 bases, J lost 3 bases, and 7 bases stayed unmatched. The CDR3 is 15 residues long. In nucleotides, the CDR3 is TGTGCCAGCAGTCCGCTAGACAGGGTCAATCAGCCCCAGCATTTT. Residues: CASSPLDRVNQPQHF.

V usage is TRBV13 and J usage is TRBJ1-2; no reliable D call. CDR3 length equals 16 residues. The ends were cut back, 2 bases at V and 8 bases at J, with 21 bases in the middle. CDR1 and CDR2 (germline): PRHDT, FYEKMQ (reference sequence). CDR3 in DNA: TGTGCCAGCAGCTTAAGACGGACTACCCAACCGCGCGGCTACACCTTC. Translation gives CASSLRRTTQPRGYTF.

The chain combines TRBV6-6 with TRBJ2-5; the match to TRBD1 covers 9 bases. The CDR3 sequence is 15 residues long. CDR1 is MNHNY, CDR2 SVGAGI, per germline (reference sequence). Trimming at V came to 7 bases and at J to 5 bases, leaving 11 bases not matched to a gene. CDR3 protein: CASTADRGGWETQYF. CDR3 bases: TGTGCCAGCACCGCGGACAGGGGAGGGTGGGAGACCCAGTACTTC.